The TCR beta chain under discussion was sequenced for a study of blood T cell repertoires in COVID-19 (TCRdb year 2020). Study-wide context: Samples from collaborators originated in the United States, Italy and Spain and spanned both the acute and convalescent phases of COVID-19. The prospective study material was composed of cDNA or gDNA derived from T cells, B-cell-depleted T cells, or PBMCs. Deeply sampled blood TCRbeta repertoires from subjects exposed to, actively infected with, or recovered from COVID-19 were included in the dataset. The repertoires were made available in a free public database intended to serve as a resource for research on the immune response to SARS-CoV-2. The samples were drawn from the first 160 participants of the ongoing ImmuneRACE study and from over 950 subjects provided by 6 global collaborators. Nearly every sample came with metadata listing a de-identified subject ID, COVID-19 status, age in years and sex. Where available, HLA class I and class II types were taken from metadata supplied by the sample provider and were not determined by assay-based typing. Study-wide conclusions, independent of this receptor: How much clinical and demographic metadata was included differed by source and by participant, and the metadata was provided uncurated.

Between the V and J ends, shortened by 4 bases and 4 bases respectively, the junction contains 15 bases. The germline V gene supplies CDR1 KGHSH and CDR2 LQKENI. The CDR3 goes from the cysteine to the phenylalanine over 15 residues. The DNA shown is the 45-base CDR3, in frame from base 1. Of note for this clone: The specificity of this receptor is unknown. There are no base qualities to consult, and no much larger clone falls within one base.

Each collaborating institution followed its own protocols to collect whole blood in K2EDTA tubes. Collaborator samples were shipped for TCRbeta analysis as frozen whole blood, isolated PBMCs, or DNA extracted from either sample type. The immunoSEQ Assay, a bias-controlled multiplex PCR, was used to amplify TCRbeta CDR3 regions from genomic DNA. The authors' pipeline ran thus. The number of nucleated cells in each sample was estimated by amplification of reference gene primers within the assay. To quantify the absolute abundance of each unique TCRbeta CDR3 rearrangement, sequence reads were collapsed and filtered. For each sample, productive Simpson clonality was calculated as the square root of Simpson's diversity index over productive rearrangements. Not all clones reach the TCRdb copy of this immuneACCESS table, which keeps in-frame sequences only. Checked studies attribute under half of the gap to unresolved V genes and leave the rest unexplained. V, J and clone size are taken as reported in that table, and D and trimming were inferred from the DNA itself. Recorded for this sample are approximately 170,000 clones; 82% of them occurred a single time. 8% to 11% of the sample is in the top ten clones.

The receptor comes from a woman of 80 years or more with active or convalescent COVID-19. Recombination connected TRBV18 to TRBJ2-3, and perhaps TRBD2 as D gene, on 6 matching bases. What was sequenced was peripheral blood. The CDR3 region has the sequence CASSRDSQVSDTQYF. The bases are TGTGCCAGCTCACGGGACTCCCAGGTATCAGATACGCAGTATTTT.